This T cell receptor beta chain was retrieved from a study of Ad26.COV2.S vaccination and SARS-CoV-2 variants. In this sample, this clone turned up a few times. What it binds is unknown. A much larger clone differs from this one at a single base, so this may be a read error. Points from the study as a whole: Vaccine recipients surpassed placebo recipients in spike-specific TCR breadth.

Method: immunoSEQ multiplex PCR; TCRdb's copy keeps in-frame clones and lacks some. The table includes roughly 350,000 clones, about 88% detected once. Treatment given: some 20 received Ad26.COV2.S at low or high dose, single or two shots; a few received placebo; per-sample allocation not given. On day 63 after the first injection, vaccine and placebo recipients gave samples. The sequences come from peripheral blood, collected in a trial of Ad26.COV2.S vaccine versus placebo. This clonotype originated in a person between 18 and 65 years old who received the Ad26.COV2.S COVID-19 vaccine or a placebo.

CDR3 amino acids: CASSGNTEAFF. CDR3 coding DNA: TGTGCCAGCAGTGGGAACACTGAAGCTTTCTTT. The genes are TRBV28 and TRBJ1-1; D uncertain. Germline values: CDR1 MDHEN, CDR2 SYDVKM. Between the trimmed V and J ends, which lost 5 bases and 1 base, there was a span of 2 bases. This CDR3 is built from 11 residues.